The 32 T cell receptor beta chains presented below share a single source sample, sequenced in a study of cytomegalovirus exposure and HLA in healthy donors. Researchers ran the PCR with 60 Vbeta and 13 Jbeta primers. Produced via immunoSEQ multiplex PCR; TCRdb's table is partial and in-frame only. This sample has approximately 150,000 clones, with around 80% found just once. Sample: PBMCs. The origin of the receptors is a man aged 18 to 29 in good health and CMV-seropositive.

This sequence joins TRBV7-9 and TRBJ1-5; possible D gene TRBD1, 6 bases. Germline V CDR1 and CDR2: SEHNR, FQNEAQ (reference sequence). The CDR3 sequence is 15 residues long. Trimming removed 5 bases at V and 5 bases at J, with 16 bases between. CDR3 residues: CASSPNGGSYQPQHF. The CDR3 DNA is TGTGCCAGCAGCCCCAATGGGGGCTCTTATCAGCCCCAGCATTTT.

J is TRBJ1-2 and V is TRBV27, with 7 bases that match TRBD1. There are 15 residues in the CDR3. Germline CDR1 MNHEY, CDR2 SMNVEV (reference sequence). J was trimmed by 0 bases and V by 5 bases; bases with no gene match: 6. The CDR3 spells CASSPRQGSNYGYTF. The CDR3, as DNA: TGTGCCAGCAGTCCGCGACAGGGTTCTAACTATGGCTACACCTTC.

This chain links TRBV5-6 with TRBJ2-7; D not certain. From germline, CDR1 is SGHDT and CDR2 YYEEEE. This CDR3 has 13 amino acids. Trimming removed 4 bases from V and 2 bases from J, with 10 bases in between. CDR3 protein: CASSRQVPYEQYF. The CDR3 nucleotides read TGTGCCAGCAGCAGGCAGGTTCCCTACGAGCAGTACTTC.

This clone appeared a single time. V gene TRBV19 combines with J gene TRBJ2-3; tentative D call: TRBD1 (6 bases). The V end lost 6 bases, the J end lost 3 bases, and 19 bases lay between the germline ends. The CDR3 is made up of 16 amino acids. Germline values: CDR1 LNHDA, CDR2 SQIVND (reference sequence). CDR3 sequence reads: CASRGVQGSGTDTQYF. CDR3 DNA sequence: TGTGCCAGTAGAGGGGTACAGGGATCAGGGACAGATACGCAGTATTTT.

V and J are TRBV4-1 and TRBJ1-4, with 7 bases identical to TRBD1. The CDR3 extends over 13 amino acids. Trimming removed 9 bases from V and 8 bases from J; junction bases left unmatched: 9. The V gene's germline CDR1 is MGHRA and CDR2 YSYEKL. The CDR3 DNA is TGCGCCAGTACAGGGGTCGTGAGCGAAAAACTGTTTTTT. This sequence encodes CASTGVVSEKLFF.

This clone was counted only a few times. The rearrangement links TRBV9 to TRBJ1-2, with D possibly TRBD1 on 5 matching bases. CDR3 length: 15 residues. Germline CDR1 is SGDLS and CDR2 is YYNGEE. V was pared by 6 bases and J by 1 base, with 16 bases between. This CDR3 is CASTATGRGNYGYTF. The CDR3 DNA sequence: TGTGCCAGCACCGCTACCGGGAGGGGTAACTATGGCTACACCTTC. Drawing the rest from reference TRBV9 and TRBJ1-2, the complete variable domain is DSGVTQTPKHLITATGQRVTLRCSPRSGDLSVYWYQQSLDQGLQFLIQYYNGEERAKGNILERFSAQQFPDLHSELNLSSLELGDSALYFCASTATGRGNYGYTFGSGTRLTVV.

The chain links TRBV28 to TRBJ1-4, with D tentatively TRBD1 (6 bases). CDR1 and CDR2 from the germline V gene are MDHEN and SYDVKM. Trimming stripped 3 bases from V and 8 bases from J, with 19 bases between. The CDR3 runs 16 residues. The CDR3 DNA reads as TGTGCCAGCAGTTTCGGCAGGGGAACTCTAGGGGAAAAACTGTTTTTT. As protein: CASSFGRGTLGEKLFF. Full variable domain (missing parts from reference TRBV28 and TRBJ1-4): DVKVTQSSRYLVKRTGEKVFLECVQDMDHENMFWYRQDPGLGLRLIYFSYDVKMKEKGDIPEGYSVSREKKERFSLILESASTNQTSMYLCASSFGRGTLGEKLFFGSGTQLSVL.

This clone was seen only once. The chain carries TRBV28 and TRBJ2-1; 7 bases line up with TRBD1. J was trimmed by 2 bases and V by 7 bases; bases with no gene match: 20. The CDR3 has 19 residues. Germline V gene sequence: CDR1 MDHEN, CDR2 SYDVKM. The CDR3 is CASTLWAERGQRPYNEQFF. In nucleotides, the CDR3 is TGTGCCAGCACTCTGTGGGCCGAGAGGGGGCAAAGACCCTACAATGAGCAGTTCTTC.

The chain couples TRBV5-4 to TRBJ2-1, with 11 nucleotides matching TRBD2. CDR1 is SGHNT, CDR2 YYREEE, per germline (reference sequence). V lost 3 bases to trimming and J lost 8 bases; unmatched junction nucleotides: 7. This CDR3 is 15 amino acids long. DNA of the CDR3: TGTGCCAGCAGCTCACTAGCGGGAGATTTAGATGAGCAGTTCTTC. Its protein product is CASSSLAGDLDEQFF.

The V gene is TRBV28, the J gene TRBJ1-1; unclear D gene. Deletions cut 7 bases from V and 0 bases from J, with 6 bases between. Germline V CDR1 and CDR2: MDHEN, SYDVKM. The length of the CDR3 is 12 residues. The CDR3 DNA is TGTGCCAGCACAACAGTGAACACTGAAGCTTTCTTT. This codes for CASTTVNTEAFF.

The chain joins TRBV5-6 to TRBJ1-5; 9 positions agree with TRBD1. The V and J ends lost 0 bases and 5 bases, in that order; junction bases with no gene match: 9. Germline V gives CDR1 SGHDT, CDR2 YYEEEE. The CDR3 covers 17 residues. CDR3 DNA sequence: TGTGCCAGCAGCTTGGGGGGGACAGGGATTTTACATCAGCCCCAGCATTTT. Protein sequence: CASSLGGTGILHQPQHF. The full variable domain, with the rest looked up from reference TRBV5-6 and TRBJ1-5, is DAGVTQSPTHLIKTRGQQVTLRCSPKSGHDTVSWYQQALGQGPQFIFQYYEEEERQRGNFPDRFSGHQFPNYSSELNVNALLLGDSALYLCASSLGGTGILHQPQHFGDGTRLSIL.

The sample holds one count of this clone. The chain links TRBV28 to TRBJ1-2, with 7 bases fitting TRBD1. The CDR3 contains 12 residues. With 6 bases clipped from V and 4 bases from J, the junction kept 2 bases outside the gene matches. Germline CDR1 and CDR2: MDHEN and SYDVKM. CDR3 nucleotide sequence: TGTGCCAGCAGCAGACAGGGCTATGGCTACACCTTC. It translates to CASSRQGYGYTF.

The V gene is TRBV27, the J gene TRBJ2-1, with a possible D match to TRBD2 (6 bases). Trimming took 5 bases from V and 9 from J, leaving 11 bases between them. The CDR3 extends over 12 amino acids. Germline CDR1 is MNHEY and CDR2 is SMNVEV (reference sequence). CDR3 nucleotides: TGTGCCAGCAGTGGGGGGACGAGTGAGCAGTTCTTC. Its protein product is CASSGGTSEQFF.

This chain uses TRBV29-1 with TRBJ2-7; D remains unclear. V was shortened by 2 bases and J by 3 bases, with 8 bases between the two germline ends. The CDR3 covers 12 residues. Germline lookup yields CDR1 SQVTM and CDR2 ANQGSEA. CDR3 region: CSVETEFYEQYF. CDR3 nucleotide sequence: TGCAGCGTTGAAACAGAATTCTACGAGCAGTACTTC.

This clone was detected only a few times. CDR3 residues: CASSLPGDGSATNEKLFF. The CDR3 DNA reads as TGTGCCAGCAGCCTCCCAGGGGATGGGTCGGCAACTAATGAAAAACTGTTTTTT. This chain connects TRBV11-2 to TRBJ1-4; weak D call: TRBD1 (6 bases). Trimming removed 5 bases from V and 0 bases from J, with 19 bases in between. In germline, CDR1 is SGHAT, CDR2 FQNNGV. CDR3 length equals 18 residues.

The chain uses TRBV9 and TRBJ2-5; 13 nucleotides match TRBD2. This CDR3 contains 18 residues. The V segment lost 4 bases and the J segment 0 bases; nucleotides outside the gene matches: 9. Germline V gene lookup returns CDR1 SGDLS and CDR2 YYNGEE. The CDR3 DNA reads TGTGCCAGCAGCTCGGGACTAGCGGGGAGAAGGTACCAAGAGACCCAGTACTTC. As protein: CASSSGLAGRRYQETQYF.

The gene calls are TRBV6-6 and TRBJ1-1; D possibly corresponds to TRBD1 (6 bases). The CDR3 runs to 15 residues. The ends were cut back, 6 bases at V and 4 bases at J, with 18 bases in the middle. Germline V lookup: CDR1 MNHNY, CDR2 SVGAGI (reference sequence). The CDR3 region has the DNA TGTGCCAGCAGACAGGGTGCGGAAAAGAGCACTGAAGCTTTCTTT. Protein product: CASRQGAEKSTEAFF.

CDR3 sequence: CASSRQTGLNTEAFF. Written as DNA, the CDR3 is TGTGCCAGCTCACGCCAAACGGGATTGAACACTGAAGCTTTCTTT. V usage is TRBV18 and J usage is TRBJ1-1; D gene ambiguous. Germline CDR1 and CDR2: KGHSH and LQKENI. The CDR3 sequence is 15 residues long. Trimming removed 4 bases at V and 0 bases at J, with 12 bases between.

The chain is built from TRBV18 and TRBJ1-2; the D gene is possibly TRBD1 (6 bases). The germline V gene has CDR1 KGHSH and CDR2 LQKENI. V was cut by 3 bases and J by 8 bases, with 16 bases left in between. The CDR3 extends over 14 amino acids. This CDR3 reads CASSPGRQEGGYTF. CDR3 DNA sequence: TGTGCCAGCTCACCGGGACGACAGGAAGGGGGCTACACCTTC. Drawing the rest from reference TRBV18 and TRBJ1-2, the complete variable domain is NAGVMQNPRHLVRRRGQEARLRCSPMKGHSHVYWYRQLPEEGLKFMVYLQKENIIDESGMPKERFSAEFPKEGPSILRIQQVVRGDSAAYFCASSPGRQEGGYTFGSGTRLTVV.

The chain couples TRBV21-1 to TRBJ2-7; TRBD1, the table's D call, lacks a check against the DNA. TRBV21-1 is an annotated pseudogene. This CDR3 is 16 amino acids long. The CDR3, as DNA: TGTGCCAGCAGCAAAGGGGTTTCAGGGGTTAGCGACGAGCAGTACTTC. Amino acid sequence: CASSKGVSGVSDEQYF.

The CDR3 DNA sequence: TGTGCCAGCAGTTACTCGAGCGGGAGCTACAATGAGCAGTTCTTC. It is translated as CASSYSSGSYNEQFF. The chain recombines TRBV6-5 with TRBJ2-1; 8 positions agree with TRBD2. The germline gives CDR1 MNHEY, CDR2 SVGAGI. Trimming at V came to 0 bases and at J to 3 bases, leaving 1 base not matched to a gene. This CDR3 contains 15 residues.

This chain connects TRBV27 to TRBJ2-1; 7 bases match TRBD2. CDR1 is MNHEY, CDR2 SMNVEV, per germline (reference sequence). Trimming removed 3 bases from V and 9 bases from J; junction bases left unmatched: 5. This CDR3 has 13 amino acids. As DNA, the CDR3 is TGTGCCAGCAGTTTTCTGGGACTACCTGAGCAGTTCTTC. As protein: CASSFLGLPEQFF.

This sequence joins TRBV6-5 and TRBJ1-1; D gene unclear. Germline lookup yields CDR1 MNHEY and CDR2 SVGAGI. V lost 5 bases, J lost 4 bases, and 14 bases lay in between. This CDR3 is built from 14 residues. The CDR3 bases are TGTGCCAGCAGTACCCCCGGGATAGGCACTGAAGCTTTCTTT. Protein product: CASSTPGIGTEAFF.

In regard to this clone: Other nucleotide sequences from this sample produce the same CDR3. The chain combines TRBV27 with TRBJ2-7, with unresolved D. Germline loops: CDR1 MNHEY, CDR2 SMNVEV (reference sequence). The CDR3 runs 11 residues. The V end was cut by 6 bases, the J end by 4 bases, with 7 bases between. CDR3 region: CASSSYYEQYF. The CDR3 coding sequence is TGTGCCAGCAGCTCCTATTACGAGCAGTACTTC.

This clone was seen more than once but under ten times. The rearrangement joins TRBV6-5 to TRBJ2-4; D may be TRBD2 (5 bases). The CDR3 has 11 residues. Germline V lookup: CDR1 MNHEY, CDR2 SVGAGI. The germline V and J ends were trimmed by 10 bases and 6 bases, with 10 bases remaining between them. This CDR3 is CATVEGNIQYF. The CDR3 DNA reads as TGTGCCACCGTCGAGGGAAACATTCAGTACTTC.

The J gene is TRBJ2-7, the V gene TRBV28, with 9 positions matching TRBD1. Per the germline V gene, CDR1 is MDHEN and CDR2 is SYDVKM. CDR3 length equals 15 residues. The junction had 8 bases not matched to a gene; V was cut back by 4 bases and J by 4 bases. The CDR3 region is CASSSQGQGDYEQYF. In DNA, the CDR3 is TGTGCCAGCAGTTCCCAGGGACAGGGAGATTACGAGCAGTACTTC.

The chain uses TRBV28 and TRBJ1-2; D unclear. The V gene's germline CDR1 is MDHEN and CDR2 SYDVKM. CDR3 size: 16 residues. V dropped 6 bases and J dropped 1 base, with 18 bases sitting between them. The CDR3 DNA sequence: TGTGCCAGCAGCCTTGTCGGTGGAGGATTTAACTATGGCTACACCTTC. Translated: CASSLVGGGFNYGYTF.

The CDR3 spells CSVGGYNEQFF. CDR3 in DNA: TGCAGCGTGGGGGGTTACAATGAGCAGTTCTTC. V gene TRBV29-1 combines with J gene TRBJ2-1, with a possible D match to TRBD2 (6 bases). The germline V and J ends were trimmed by 6 bases and 4 bases, with 7 bases remaining between them. The CDR3 loop spans 11 amino acids. Germline V gene sequence: CDR1 SQVTM, CDR2 ANQGSEA.

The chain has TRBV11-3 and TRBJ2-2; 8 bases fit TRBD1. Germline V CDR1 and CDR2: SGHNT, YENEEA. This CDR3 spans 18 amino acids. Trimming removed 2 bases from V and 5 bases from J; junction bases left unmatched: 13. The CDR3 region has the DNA TGTGCCAGCAGCTTAATTACTCCGGGACAGGCATTAACCGGGGAGCTGTTTTTT. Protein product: CASSLITPGQALTGELFF.

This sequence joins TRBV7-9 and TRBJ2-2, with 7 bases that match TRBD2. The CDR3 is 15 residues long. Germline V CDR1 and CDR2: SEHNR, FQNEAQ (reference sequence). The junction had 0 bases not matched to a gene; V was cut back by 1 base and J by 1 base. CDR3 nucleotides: TGTGCCAGCAGCTTAGTAGCGGGGAACACCGGGGAGCTGTTTTTT. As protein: CASSLVAGNTGELFF.

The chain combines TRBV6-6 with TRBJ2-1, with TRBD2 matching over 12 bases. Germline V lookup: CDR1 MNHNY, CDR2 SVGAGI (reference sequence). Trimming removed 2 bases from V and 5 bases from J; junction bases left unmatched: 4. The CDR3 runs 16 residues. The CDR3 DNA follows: TGTGCCAGCAGTTACCATAGGACTAGCGGGGACAATGAGCAGTTCTTC. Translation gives CASSYHRTSGDNEQFF.

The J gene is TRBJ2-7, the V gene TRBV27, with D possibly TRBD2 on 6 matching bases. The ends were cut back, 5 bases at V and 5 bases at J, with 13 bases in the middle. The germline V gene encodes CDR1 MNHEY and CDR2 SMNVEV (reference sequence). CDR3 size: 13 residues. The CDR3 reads CASSRRGGDEQYF. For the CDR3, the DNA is TGTGCCAGCAGTCGGAGGGGCGGAGACGAGCAGTACTTC.